The 8 T cell receptor beta chains below were found in one sample sequenced in a study of T cell repertoires in cytomegalovirus infection. No antigen has been identified for these receptors. TCRdb redid the calling of the reads with MiXCR, one entry per CDR3 protein. Here the sample spans hundreds of thousands of distinct CDR3 sequences, 32% being singletons. This specimen consisted of cultured CD8+ T cells from PBMCs, obtained from culture after CMV antigen stimulation. The source is a human donor in good health (CMV status not recorded). Some clones in this sample may be carry-over from other donors' samples.

V usage is TRBV4-2 and J usage is TRBJ2-7, with TRBD1 identical over 12 bases. The V segment lost 4 bases and the J segment 7 bases; nucleotides outside the gene matches: 11. There are 16 residues in the CDR3. Per germline, CDR1 LGHNA and CDR2 YNFKEQ. Written as DNA, the CDR3 is TGTGCCAGCAGCCTCAAGGCGGGACAGGGGGCCGGGGAGCAGTACTTC. It translates to CASSLKAGQGAGEQYF.

This clonotype was seen only a few times. J is TRBJ1-2 and V is TRBV5-4, with 8 bases matching TRBD1. V trimming: 3 bases; J trimming: 7 bases; junction bases outside the gene matches: 5. The germline CDR1 and CDR2 sequences are SGHNT and YYREEE (reference sequence). The CDR3 runs 13 residues. CDR3 nucleotides: TGTGCCAGCAGCTACGGACAGGGAGGTGGCTACACCTTC. Translation gives CASSYGQGGGYTF.

Points on this clonotype: Its ends do not fully match the called genes, so a read error is possible. The chain is built from TRBV7-8 and TRBJ2-6; tentative D call: TRBD1 (5 bases). From germline, CDR1 is SGHVS and CDR2 FQNEAQ. This CDR3 spans 14 amino acids. Here the CDR3 reads CASSLGPGATVLTF. The CDR3 DNA is TGTGCCAGCAGCTTAGGGCCTGGGGCCACCGTCCTGACTTTC. Combining the CDR3 with reference TRBV7-8 and TRBJ2-6 gives the whole variable domain GAGVSQSPRYKVAKRGQDVALRCDPISGHVSLFWYQQALGQGPEFLTYFQNEAQLDKSGLPSDRFFAERPEGSVSTLKIQRTQQEDSAVYLCASSLGPGATVLTFGAGSRLTVL.

This clonotype was observed a handful of times. Germline is not matched at one junction end, which may reflect a read error. V usage is TRBV10-3 and J usage is TRBJ2-6, with D perhaps matching TRBD1 (6 bases). From germline, CDR1 is ENHRY and CDR2 SYGVKD. This CDR3 has 20 residues. CDR3 bases: TGTGCCATCAGTGGTGATACAGGGAGAAAGGGCTTCTCTGGGACCAACGTCCTGACTTTC. Translating gives CAISGDTGRKGFSGTNVLTF.

This clonotype was seen only a few times. The V and J genes are TRBV2 and TRBJ1-2; D call uncertain. CDR1 is SNHLY, CDR2 FYNNEI, per germline. Trimming pared 6 bases from V and 7 bases from J, leaving 9 bases between. There are 11 residues in the CDR3. The CDR3, as DNA: TGTGCCAGCAGCAGCGACCGTGGCTACACCTTC. Protein: CASSSDRGYTF.

This clonotype came up a few times. V usage is TRBV6-8 and J usage is TRBJ2-5; D unresolved. Trimming cost V 1 base and J 3 bases, with 9 bases left between them. The CDR3 has 14 residues. The germline gives CDR1 MNHGY, CDR2 SAAAGT. For the CDR3, the DNA is TGTGCCAGCAGTTACTGGGATGACAAAGAGACCCAGTACTTC. It encodes CASSYWDDKETQYF.

The chain is built from TRBV27 and TRBJ1-1; D ambiguous. The CDR3 runs 14 residues. Trimming cost V 8 bases and J 2 bases, with 15 bases left between them. Germline CDR1 is MNHEY and CDR2 is SMNVEV (reference sequence). CDR3 DNA sequence: TGTGCCAGCGGACTACAACAGCGAAACACTGAAGCTTTCTTT. Protein sequence: CASGLQQRNTEAFF.

There are a few counts of this clonotype. The gene calls are TRBV6-1 and TRBJ2-7; TRBD2 might be the D (5 bases). CDR3 length: 15 amino acids. V shed 6 bases and J shed 0 bases, with 15 bases lying between them. The germline V gene has CDR1 MNHNS and CDR2 SASEGT. CDR3 DNA: TGTGCCAGCAGCCCAAGCGGACTGATCTCCTACGAGCAGTACTTC. Translation: CASSPSGLISYEQYF.